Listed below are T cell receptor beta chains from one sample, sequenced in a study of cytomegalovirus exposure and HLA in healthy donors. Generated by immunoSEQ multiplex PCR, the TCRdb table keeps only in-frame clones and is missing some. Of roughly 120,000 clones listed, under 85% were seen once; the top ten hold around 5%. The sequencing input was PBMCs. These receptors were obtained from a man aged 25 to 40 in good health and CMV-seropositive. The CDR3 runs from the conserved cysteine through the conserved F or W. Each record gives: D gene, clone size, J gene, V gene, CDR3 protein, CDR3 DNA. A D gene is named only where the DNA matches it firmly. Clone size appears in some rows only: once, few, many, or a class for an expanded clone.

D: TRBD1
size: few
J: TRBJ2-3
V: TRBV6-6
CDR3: CASRTQGNADTQYF
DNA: TGTGCCAGCAGGACACAGGGGAATGCAGATACGCAGTATTTT

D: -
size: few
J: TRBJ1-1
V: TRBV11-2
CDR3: CASSLAGQVWSLNTEAFF
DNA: TGTGCCAGCAGCTTAGCAGGCCAGGTCTGGTCCCTGAACACTGAAGCTTTCTTT

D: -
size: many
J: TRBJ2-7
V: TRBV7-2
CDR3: CASSLVGRNQQEYF
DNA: TGTGCCAGCAGCTTAGTAGGCCGGAACCAGCAGGAGTACTTC

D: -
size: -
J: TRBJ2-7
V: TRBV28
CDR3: CASSLEGGRDEQYF
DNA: TGTGCCAGCAGTTTGGAGGGGGGGCGGGACGAGCAGTACTTC

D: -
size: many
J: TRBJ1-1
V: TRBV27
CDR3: CASRSWPGRHTEAFF
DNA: TGTGCCAGCAGGAGCTGGCCAGGCCGGCACACTGAAGCTTTCTTT

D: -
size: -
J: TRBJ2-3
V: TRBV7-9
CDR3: CASSFYGGTDTQYF
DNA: TGTGCCAGCAGCTTCTACGGGGGCACAGATACGCAGTATTTT

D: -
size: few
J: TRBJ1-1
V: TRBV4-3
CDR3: CASSQDPVNTEAFF
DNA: TGCGCCAGCAGCCAAGACCCAGTGAACACTGAAGCTTTCTTT

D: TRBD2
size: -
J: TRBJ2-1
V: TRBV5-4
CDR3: CASSTGGAFSYNEQFF
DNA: TGTGCCAGCAGCACGGGGGGGGCCTTCTCCTACAATGAGCAGTTCTTC

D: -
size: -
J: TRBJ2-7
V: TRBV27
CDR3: CASSLSAGPYEQYF
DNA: TGTGCCAGCAGTTTATCCGCGGGCCCCTACGAGCAGTACTTC

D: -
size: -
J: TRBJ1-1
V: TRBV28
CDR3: CASSWGGENTEAFF
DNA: TGTGCCAGCAGTTGGGGGGGGGAAAACACTGAAGCTTTCTTT

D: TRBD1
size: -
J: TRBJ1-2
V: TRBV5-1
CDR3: CASSVTGDNGYPF
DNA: TGCGCCAGCAGCGTGACAGGGGATAATGGCTACCCCTTC

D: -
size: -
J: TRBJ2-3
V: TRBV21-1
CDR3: CASIKITGTGELYTDTQYF
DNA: TGTGCCAGCATCAAAATTACAGGGACAGGGGAACTTTACACAGATACGCAGTATTTT

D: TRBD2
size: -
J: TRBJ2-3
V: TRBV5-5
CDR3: CASSLLAGGPTQYF
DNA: TGTGCCAGCAGCCTACTAGCGGGGGGCCCTACGCAGTATTTT

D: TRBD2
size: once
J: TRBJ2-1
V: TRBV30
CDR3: CAWSGGLAGAKAFF
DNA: TGTGCCTGGAGTGGGGGACTAGCGGGGGCCAAGGCGTTCTTC

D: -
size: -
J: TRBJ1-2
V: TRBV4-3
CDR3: CASSQSTGRAYPF
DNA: TGCGCCAGCAGCCAATCAACAGGGAGGGCCTACCCCTTC

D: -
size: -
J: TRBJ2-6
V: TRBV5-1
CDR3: CASAILTGANVLTF
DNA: TGCGCCAGCGCTATTCTTACTGGGGCCAACGTCCTGACTTTC

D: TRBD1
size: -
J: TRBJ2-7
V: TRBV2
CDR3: CATTRDRGFEQYF
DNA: TGTGCCACGACCCGGGACAGGGGTTTTGAGCAGTACTTC

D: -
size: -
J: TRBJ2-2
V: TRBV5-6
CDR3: CASSFGRNTGELFF
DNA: TGTGCCAGCAGCTTTGGTAGGAACACCGGGGAGCTGTTTTTT

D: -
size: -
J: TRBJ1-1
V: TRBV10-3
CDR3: CAISVTDRNTEAFF
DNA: TGTGCCATCAGTGTGACAGACCGGAACACTGAAGCTTTCTTT

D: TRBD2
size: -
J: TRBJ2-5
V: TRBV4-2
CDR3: CASSQETGGAGGRETQYF
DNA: TGTGCCAGCAGCCAAGAAACGGGTGGAGCGGGGGGTCGGGAGACCCAGTACTTC

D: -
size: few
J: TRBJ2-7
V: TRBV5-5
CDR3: CASSLLVGSYEQYF
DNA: TGTGCCAGCAGCCTCCTGGTCGGGTCCTACGAGCAGTACTTC

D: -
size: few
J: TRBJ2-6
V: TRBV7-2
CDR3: CASSLVVRDVLTF
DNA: TGTGCCAGCAGCTTAGTGGTGCGTGACGTCCTGACTTTC

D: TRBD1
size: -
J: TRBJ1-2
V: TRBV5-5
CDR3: CASSLGTGDYGYTF
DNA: TGTGCCAGCAGCTTGGGGACAGGGGACTATGGCTACACCTTC

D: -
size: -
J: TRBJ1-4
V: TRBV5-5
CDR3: CASSPGSGNNEKLFF
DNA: TGTGCCAGCAGCCCGGGGAGTGGAAATAATGAAAAACTGTTTTTT

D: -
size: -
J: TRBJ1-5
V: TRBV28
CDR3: CASSLGRHRPQHF
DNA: TGTGCCAGCAGTTTAGGGCGCCACCGGCCCCAGCATTTT

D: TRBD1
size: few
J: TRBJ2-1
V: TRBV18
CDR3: CASSLRDRELNEQFF
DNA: TGTGCCAGCTCCCTCCGGGACAGGGAATTGAATGAGCAGTTCTTC

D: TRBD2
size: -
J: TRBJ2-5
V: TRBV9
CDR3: CASSVGTSGGPDQETQYF
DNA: TGTGCCAGCAGCGTGGGGACTAGCGGGGGGCCCGACCAAGAGACCCAGTACTTC

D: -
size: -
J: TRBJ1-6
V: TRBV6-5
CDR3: CATGEAGPLHF
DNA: TGTGCCACCGGGGAAGCGGGACCCCTCCACTTT

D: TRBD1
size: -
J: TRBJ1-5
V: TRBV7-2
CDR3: CASNLQGTSNQPQHF
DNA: TGTGCCAGCAACCTACAGGGGACGAGCAATCAGCCCCAGCATTTT